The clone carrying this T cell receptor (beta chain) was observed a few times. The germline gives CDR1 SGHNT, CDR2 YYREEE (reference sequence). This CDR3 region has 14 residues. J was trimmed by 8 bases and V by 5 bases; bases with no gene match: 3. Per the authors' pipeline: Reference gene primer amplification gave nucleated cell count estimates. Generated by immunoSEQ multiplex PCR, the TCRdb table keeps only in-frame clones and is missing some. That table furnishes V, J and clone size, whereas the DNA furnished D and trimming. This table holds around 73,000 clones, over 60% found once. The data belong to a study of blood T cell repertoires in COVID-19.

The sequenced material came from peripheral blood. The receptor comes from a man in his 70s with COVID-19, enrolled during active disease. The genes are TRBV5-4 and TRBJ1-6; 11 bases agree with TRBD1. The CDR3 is CASSGGQGDSPLHF. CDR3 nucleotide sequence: TGTGCCAGCAGTGGGGGACAGGGGGATTCACCCCTCCACTTT.